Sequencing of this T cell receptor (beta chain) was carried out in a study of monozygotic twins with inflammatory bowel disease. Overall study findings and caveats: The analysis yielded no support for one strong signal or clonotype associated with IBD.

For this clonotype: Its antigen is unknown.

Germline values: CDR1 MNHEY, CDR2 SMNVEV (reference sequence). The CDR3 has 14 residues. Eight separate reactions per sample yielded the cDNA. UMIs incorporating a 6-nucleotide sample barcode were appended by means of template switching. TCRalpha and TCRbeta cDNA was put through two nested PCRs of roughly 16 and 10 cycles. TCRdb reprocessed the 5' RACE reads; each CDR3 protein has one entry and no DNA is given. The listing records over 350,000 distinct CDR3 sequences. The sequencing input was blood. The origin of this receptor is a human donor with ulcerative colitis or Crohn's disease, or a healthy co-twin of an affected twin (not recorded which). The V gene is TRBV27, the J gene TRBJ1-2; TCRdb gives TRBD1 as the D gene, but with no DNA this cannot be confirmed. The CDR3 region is CASSLSPGIYGYTF.